These T cell receptor beta chains were read from a single sample in a study of cytomegalovirus exposure and HLA in healthy donors. Assay used: immunoSEQ multiplex PCR; TCRdb lists only in-frame clones, some missing. The repertoire holds under 250,000 clones, with around 85% as singletons. The sequenced sample was PBMCs. The receptors come from a man in his fifties in good health and CMV-seronegative. Both conserved end residues are part of each CDR3. Each record gives: V gene, clone size, J gene, CDR3 length, D gene, CDR3 protein, CDR3 DNA. D genes are given only for firm matches. A row's size may be missing; if present it is once, few, many or a size class.

V: TRBV27; size: .; J: TRBJ1-1; length: 16; D: .; CDR3: CASSLYTTDRNTEAFF; DNA: TGTGCCAGCAGTTTATACACGACAGACCGGAACACTGAAGCTTTCTTT
V: TRBV4-2; size: .; J: TRBJ2-1; length: 16; D: TRBD2; CDR3: CASSQDLAGGYNEQFF; DNA: TGTGCCAGCAGCCAAGATCTAGCGGGCGGCTACAATGAGCAGTTCTTC
V: TRBV13; size: .; J: TRBJ2-5; length: 14; D: .; CDR3: CASSLATAVETQYF; DNA: TGTGCCAGCAGCTTAGCTACAGCGGTCGAGACCCAGTACTTC
V: TRBV19; size: .; J: TRBJ1-2; length: 14; D: TRBD1; CDR3: CASRSSGQGEGYTF; DNA: TGTGCCAGTAGATCGTCGGGGCAGGGGGAAGGCTACACCTTC
V: TRBV9; size: .; J: TRBJ1-3; length: 16; D: .; CDR3: CASSPHTDSSGNTIYF; DNA: TGTGCCAGCAGCCCCCATACCGACAGCTCTGGAAACACCATATATTTT
V: TRBV5-6; size: .; J: TRBJ1-6; length: 15; D: TRBD1; CDR3: CASSSGRTGGSPLHF; DNA: TGTGCCAGCAGCTCTGGACGGACAGGGGGGTCACCCCTCCACTTT
V: TRBV14; size: few; J: TRBJ1-1; length: 13; D: .; CDR3: CASSPDLDSEAFF; DNA: TGTGCCAGCAGCCCGGACCTGGACAGTGAAGCTTTCTTT
V: TRBV30; size: few; J: TRBJ2-1; length: 15; D: TRBD2; CDR3: CAWSASGRGINEQFF; DNA: TGTGCCTGGAGTGCCAGCGGGAGGGGTATAAATGAGCAGTTCTTC
V: TRBV4-2; size: .; J: TRBJ1-1; length: 15; D: TRBD1; CDR3: CASSQTTGGWTEAFF; DNA: TGTGCCAGCAGCCAAACGACAGGGGGTTGGACTGAAGCTTTCTTT
V: TRBV27; size: once; J: TRBJ1-1; length: 14; D: .; CDR3: CASSLGTRNTEAFF; DNA: TGTGCCAGCAGTTTAGGCACACGCAACACTGAAGCTTTCTTT
V: TRBV18; size: .; J: TRBJ2-3; length: 17; D: TRBD1; CDR3: CASSPPGQGTGTDTQYF; DNA: TGTGCCAGCTCACCGCCGGGACAGGGGACGGGCACAGATACGCAGTATTTT
V: TRBV5-4; size: many; J: TRBJ2-1; length: 15; D: TRBD2; CDR3: CASSLLAGGSREQFF; DNA: TGTGCCAGCAGCTTGCTAGCGGGAGGAAGTCGTGAGCAGTTCTTC
V: TRBV7-9; size: .; J: TRBJ2-1; length: 16; D: .; CDR3: CAGRLAEESSYNEQFF; DNA: TGTGCCGGGAGACTGGCGGAGGAGAGCTCCTACAATGAGCAGTTCTTC
V: TRBV7-8; size: .; J: TRBJ2-7; length: 13; D: TRBD1; CDR3: CACGRDRSHEQYF; DNA: TGTGCCTGTGGCCGGGACAGGTCCCACGAGCAGTACTTC
V: TRBV18; size: .; J: TRBJ2-7; length: 16; D: TRBD2; CDR3: CASSPIILAGVYEQYF; DNA: TGTGCCAGCTCACCAATTATCCTAGCGGGAGTATACGAGCAGTACTTC
V: TRBV28; size: few; J: TRBJ2-7; length: 13; D: .; CDR3: CASSPQAPYEQYF; DNA: TGTGCCAGCAGTCCCCAGGCGCCCTACGAGCAGTACTTC
V: TRBV29-1; size: .; J: TRBJ1-2; length: 12; D: .; CDR3: CSVTGWDYGYTF; DNA: TGCAGCGTTACAGGGTGGGACTATGGCTACACCTTC
V: TRBV2; size: .; J: TRBJ1-5; length: 14; D: TRBD1; CDR3: CASSKEGASQPQHF; DNA: TGTGCCAGCAGTAAAGAGGGGGCAAGTCAGCCCCAGCATTTT
V: TRBV5-5; size: .; J: TRBJ2-1; length: 16; D: TRBD2; CDR3: CASSLGGTIRNNEQFF; DNA: TGTGCCAGCAGCTTGGGGGGGACTATAAGGAACAATGAGCAGTTCTTC
V: TRBV7-2; size: .; J: TRBJ2-5; length: 18; D: TRBD2; CDR3: CASSLGRLAGGYQETQYF; DNA: TGTGCCAGCAGCTTGGGTAGACTAGCGGGAGGGTACCAAGAGACCCAGTACTTC
V: TRBV7-9; size: .; J: TRBJ2-1; length: 12; D: .; CDR3: CASSFRVGEQFF; DNA: TGTGCCAGCAGCTTCAGGGTCGGGGAGCAGTTCTTC
V: TRBV18; size: .; J: TRBJ2-3; length: 14; D: .; CDR3: CASSPEAVGDTQYF; DNA: TGTGCCAGCTCACCAGAAGCCGTTGGAGATACGCAGTATTTT
V: TRBV21-1; size: .; J: TRBJ1-4; length: 16; D: .; CDR3: CASSNRQFATNEKLFF; DNA: TGTGCCAGCAGCAACCGACAGTTCGCAACTAATGAAAAACTGTTTTTT
V: TRBV5-1; size: .; J: TRBJ2-7; length: 14; D: .; CDR3: CASRRREVSYEQYF; DNA: TGCGCCAGCAGGAGGAGGGAGGTCTCCTACGAGCAGTACTTC
V: TRBV27; size: .; J: TRBJ1-5; length: 15; D: .; CDR3: CASSLYSHRNQPQHF; DNA: TGTGCCAGCAGTTTATACAGTCATCGCAATCAGCCCCAGCATTTT
V: TRBV27; size: .; J: TRBJ1-5; length: 16; D: TRBD1; CDR3: CASSPVQGAGNQPQHF; DNA: TGTGCCAGCAGCCCCGTACAGGGGGCTGGCAATCAGCCCCAGCATTTT
V: TRBV27; size: .; J: TRBJ2-7; length: 16; D: TRBD1; CDR3: CASSLSLTGGSYEQYF; DNA: TGTGCCAGCAGTTTATCTCTGACAGGGGGCTCCTACGAGCAGTACTTC
V: TRBV12-2; size: .; J: TRBJ2-3; length: 16; D: .; CDR3: CASRLGAAGFTDTQYF; DNA: TGTGCAAGTCGCTTAGGGGCGGCGGGGTTCACAGATACGCAGTATTTT
V: TRBV27; size: few; J: TRBJ2-7; length: 14; D: TRBD2; CDR3: CASSPSGRASEQYF; DNA: TGTGCCAGCAGTCCTAGCGGGAGGGCCTCCGAGCAGTACTTC
V: TRBV2; size: .; J: TRBJ2-7; length: 15; D: TRBD2; CDR3: CASNLAGGPSYEQYF; DNA: TGTGCCAGCAATTTAGCGGGAGGCCCTTCCTACGAGCAGTACTTC
V: TRBV27; size: .; J: TRBJ2-1; length: 18; D: TRBD2; CDR3: CASSSRTSGREVSSEQFF; DNA: TGTGCCAGCAGTTCCCGGACTAGCGGGAGAGAGGTGTCAAGTGAGCAGTTCTTC
V: TRBV5-1; size: .; J: TRBJ2-1; length: 16; D: .; CDR3: CASSRGVEPPYNEQFF; DNA: TGCGCCAGCAGCCGGGGTGTCGAGCCTCCCTACAATGAGCAGTTCTTC
V: TRBV5-1; size: .; J: TRBJ2-5; length: 14; D: .; CDR3: CASSLEGSQETQYF; DNA: TGCGCCAGCAGCTTGGAGGGGTCCCAAGAGACCCAGTACTTC
V: TRBV12-5; size: .; J: TRBJ2-1; length: 17; D: .; CDR3: CASGLVGDHSSYNEQFF; DNA: TGTGCTAGTGGTTTGGTCGGAGACCATAGCTCCTACAATGAGCAGTTCTTC
V: TRBV25-1; size: .; J: TRBJ2-1; length: 15; D: TRBD2; CDR3: CASGKAGGTYNEQFF; DNA: TGTGCCAGCGGAAAAGCGGGAGGAACCTACAATGAGCAGTTCTTC
V: TRBV18; size: .; J: TRBJ2-1; length: 17; D: TRBD1; CDR3: CASSPLADRGRGNEQFF; DNA: TGTGCCAGCTCACCATTGGCCGACAGGGGGCGAGGCAATGAGCAGTTCTTC
V: TRBV12-2; size: .; J: TRBJ2-1; length: 18; D: .; CDR3: CASRLADWGVSGKGGKFF; DNA: TGTGCAAGTCGCTTAGCGGACTGGGGTGTTAGCGGGAAGGGAGGGAAGTTCTTC